This TCR beta chain derives from a study of blood T cells in healthy people across ages. Roughly 10 milliliters was the volume of peripheral blood drawn from each donor. Isolation recovered at least 6.5 million PBMCs from every sample. The use of a sample-barcoded 5' primer and a J-beta primer mix characterized a second PCR of roughly 6 to 11 cycles. TCRdb called the 5' RACE reads again in MiXCR, with one record for every CDR3 protein. This sample has 700,000 to 850,000 distinct CDR3 sequences, with around half found just once. The CDR3 sequence is 17 residues long. Germline V gene data show CDR1 as MNHEY and CDR2 as SVGAGI. V shed 0 bases, J shed 4 bases, and the junction held 5 bases outside the gene matches.

The sample taken for sequencing was blood. The clonotype comes from a man aged 80 or over in good health. The chain has TRBV6-5 and TRBJ2-2; 10 nucleotides agree with TRBD2. The CDR3 reads CASSYSSLAGVTGELFF. CDR3 bases: TGTGCCAGCAGTTACTCGAGCCTAGCGGGAGTCACCGGGGAGCTGTTTTTT.